This T cell receptor (beta chain) was identified in a study of siplizumab effects on memory and regulatory T cells. Study conclusions and caveats: Both greater diversity than memory cells and a major contribution to the alloresponse seemed to characterize naive T cells. Sequences that were alloreactive and traceable to unstimulated CD4+ memory cells were significantly reduced by siplizumab.

As to this clone: What it recognizes is unknown.

The CDR3 contains 14 residues. Between the trimmed V and J ends, which lost 3 bases and 9 bases, there was a span of 18 bases. Per the germline V gene, CDR1 is SNHLY and CDR2 is FYNNEI. Clones were read by immunoSEQ multiplex PCR, and TCRdb kept only the in-frame ones, dropping some. Among more than 95,000 clones listed, roughly 94% were seen once. The receptor was isolated from a human donor in good health. The sample was non-Treg CD4+ T cells sorted from blood. This chain links TRBV2 with TRBJ2-7; D remains ambiguous. CDR3 sequence (DNA): TGTGCCAGCAGTGATGGCGGTACCTATGTTGGGCAGTACTTC. Amino acid sequence: CASSDGGTYVGQYF.